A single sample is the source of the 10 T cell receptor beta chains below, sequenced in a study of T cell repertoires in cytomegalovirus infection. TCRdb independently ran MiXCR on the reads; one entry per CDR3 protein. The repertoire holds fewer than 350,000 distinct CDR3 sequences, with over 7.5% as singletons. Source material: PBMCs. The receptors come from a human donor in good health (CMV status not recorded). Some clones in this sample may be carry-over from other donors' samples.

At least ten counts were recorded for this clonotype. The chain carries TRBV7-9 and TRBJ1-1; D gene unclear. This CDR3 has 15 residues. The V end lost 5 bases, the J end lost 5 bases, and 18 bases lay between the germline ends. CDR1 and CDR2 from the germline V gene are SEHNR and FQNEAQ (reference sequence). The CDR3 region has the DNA TGTGCCAGCAGCCCCCAGATGGAGGCGGAAACTGAAGCTTTCTTT. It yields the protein CASSPQMEAETEAFF.

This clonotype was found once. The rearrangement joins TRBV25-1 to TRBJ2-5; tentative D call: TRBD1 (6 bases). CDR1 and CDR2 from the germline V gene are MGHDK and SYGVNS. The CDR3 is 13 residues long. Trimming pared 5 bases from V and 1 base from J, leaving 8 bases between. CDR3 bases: TGTGCCAGCAGTAGACAGGTCCAAGAGACCCAGTACTTC. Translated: CASSRQVQETQYF.

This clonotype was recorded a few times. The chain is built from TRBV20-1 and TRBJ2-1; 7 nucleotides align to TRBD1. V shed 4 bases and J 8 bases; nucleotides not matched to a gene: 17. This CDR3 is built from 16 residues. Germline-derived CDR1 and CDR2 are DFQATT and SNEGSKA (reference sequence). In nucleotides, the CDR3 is TGCAGTGCTACGATACCCGACAGGGTCCTGATGCATGAGCAGTTCTTC. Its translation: CSATIPDRVLMHEQFF.

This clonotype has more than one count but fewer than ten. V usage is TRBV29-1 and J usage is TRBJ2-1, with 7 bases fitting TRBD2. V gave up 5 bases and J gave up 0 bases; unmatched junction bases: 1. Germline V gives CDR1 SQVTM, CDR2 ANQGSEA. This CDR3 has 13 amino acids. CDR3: CSVWDYSYNEQFF. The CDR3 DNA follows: TGCAGCGTTTGGGACTACTCCTACAATGAGCAGTTCTTC.

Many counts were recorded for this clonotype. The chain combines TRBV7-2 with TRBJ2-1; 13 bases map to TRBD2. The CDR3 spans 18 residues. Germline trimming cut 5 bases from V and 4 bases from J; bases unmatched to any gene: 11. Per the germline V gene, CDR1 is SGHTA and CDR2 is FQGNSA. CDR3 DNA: TGTGCCAGCAGCCGACTAGCGGGGGGCCGCTCCCTATACAATGAGCAGTTCTTC. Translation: CASSRLAGGRSLYNEQFF.

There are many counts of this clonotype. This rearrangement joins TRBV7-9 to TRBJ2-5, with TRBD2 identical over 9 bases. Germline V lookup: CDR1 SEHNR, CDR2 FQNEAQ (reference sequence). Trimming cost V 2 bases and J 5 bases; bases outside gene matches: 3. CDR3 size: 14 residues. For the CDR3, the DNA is TGTGCCAGCAGCTTATCTAGCGGGATTGAGACCCAGTACTTC. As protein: CASSLSSGIETQYF.

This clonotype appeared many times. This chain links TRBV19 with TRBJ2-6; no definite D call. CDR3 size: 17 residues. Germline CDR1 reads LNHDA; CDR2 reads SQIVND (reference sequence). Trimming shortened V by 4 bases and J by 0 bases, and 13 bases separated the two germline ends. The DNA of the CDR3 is TGTGCCAGTAGTACCCTGGCGTCGGCCTCTGGGGCCAACGTCCTGACTTTC. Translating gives CASSTLASASGANVLTF.

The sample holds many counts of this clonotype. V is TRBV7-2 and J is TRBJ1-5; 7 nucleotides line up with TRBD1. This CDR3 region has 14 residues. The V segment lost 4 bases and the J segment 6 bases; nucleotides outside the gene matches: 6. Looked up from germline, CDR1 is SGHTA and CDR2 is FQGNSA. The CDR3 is CASSWTGRGQPQHF. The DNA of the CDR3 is TGTGCCAGCAGCTGGACAGGAAGAGGTCAGCCCCAGCATTTT.

CDR3: CASSLEGTQYF. In DNA form, the CDR3 reads TGTGCCAGCAGCTTAGAGGGAACGCAGTATTTT. The V call is TRBV7-9, the J call TRBJ2-3, with D uncertain. Per germline, CDR1 SEHNR and CDR2 FQNEAQ (reference sequence). With 1 base removed from V and 9 bases from J, the gap between germline ends came to 5 bases. There are 11 residues in the CDR3.

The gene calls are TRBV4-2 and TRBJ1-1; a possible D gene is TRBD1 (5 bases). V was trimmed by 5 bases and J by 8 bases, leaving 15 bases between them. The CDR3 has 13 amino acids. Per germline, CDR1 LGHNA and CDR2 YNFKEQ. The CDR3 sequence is CASSARDLTEAFF. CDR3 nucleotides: TGTGCCAGCAGCGCCCGGGACCTAACCGAAGCTTTCTTT.